The present T cell receptor (beta chain) was sequenced within a study of control samples from healthy donors and cancer patients. This clone appeared a few times. Germline V lookup: CDR1 MNHEY, CDR2 SMNVEV (reference sequence). Trimming took off 0 bases at V and 9 bases at J, with 15 bases between the two ends. The CDR3 has 15 amino acids. The method was immunoSEQ multiplex PCR; TCRdb's version includes in-frame clones alone and lacks a portion of them. The sample includes 40,000 to 65,000 clones, about nine tenths of them seen just once. Specimen: PBMCs. The chain joins TRBV27 to TRBJ1-5; weak D call: TRBD1 (6 bases). The TCR originated in a man in his 60s with head and neck cancer. CDR3 coding DNA: TGTGCCAGCAGTTTATCTTCGACAGGTTTAGGGCCCCAGCATTTT. Protein product: CASSLSSTGLGPQHF.